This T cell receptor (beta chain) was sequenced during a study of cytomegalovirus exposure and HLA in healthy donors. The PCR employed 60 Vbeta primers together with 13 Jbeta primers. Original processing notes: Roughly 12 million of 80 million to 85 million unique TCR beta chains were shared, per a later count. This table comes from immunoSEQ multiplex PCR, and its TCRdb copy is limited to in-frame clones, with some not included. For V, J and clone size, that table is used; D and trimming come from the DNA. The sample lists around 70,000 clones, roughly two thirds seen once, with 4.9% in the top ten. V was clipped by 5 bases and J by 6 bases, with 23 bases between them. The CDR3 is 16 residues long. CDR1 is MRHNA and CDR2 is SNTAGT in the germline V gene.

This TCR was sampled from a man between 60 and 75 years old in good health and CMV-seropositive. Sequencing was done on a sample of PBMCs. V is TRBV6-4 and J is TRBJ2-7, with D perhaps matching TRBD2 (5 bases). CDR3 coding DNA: TGTGCCAGCAGTCCCGAAAGAGGGTACCCATTGGGCGAGCAGTACTTC. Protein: CASSPERGYPLGEQYF.